Described below is a single T cell receptor beta chain sequence and its context. The record originates from a study of blood T cell repertoires in COVID-19. Assay used: immunoSEQ multiplex PCR; TCRdb lists only in-frame clones, some missing. The sample holds about 150,000 clones, 70% to 90% seen once. Deletions cut 2 bases from V and 4 bases from J, with 17 bases between. The CDR3 length is 16 residues. Looked up from germline, CDR1 is SGHDN and CDR2 is FVKESK. The source material was peripheral blood. The sequence came from a woman in her sixties or seventies with acute or convalescent COVID-19. The chain uses TRBV14 and TRBJ2-5, with a tentative D call TRBD2 (6 bases). CDR3 coding DNA: TGTGCCAGCAGCCAAAGCGTTATTATGGGGGGAGAGACCCAGTACTTC. Translating it yields CASSQSVIMGGETQYF.